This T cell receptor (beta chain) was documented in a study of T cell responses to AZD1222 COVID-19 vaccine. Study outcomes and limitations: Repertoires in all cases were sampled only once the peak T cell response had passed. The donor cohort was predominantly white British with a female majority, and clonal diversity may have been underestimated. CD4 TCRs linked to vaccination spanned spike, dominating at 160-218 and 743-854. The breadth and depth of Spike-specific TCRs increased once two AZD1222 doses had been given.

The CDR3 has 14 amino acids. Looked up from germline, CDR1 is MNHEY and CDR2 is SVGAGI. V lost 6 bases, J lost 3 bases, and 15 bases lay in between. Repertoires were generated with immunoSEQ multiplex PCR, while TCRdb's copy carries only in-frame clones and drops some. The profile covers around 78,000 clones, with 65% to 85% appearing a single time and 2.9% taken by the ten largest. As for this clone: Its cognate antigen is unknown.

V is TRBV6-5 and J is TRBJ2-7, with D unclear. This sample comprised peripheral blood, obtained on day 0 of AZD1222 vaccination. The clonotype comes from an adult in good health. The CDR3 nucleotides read TGTGCCAGCAGGATAGGACCCACCAACTACGAGCAGTACTTC. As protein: CASRIGPTNYEQYF.